The rows below give T cell receptor beta chains drawn from one sample of a study of spatial heterogeneity in lung cancer. TCRdb reprocessed the 5' RACE reads via MiXCR and lists one record per CDR3 protein. The data contain about 70,000 distinct CDR3 sequences, about 8.2% of them singletons. Sequencing was performed on PBMCs, taken at follow-up. Source of these receptors: a female donor with early-stage non-small cell lung cancer. CDR3s include the opening cysteine and the closing phenylalanine or tryptophan. The order of the fields is J gene, D gene, V gene, clone size, CDR3 DNA, CDR3 protein. D genes are given only for firm matches. Only some rows state a clone size, as once, few, many or a class for expanded clones.

J gene: TRBJ1-1; D gene: .; V gene: TRBV5-1; clone size: many; CDR3 DNA: TGTGCCAGCAGCTTAGGGACTGCGAACACTGAAGCTTTCTTT; CDR3 protein: CASSLGTANTEAFF
J gene: TRBJ2-2; D gene: .; V gene: TRBV20-1; clone size: .; CDR3 DNA: TGCAGTGCTAGCCCCCTAGCCCTTCACACCGGGGAGCTGTTTTTT; CDR3 protein: CSASPLALHTGELFF
J gene: TRBJ2-7; D gene: TRBD2; V gene: TRBV27; clone size: few; CDR3 DNA: TGTGCCAGCAGTTTGGCGGGAGTCGACCACGAGCAGTACTTC; CDR3 protein: CASSLAGVDHEQYF
J gene: TRBJ1-1; D gene: .; V gene: TRBV28; clone size: many; CDR3 DNA: TGTGCCAGCAGTCCACCACAGGAATTGAACACTGAAGCTTTCTTT; CDR3 protein: CASSPPQELNTEAFF
J gene: TRBJ2-7; D gene: TRBD2; V gene: TRBV28; clone size: few; CDR3 DNA: TGTGCCAGCAGTTTACTAAGCGGGAGCGGAGAGCAGTACTTC; CDR3 protein: CASSLLSGSGEQYF
J gene: TRBJ1-6; D gene: TRBD1; V gene: TRBV28; clone size: many; CDR3 DNA: TGTGCCACCTACCGGGACAGGGAAAATTCACCCCTCCACTTT; CDR3 protein: CATYRDRENSPLHF
J gene: TRBJ2-1; D gene: .; V gene: TRBV3-1; clone size: many; CDR3 DNA: TGTGCCAGCAGCCTGCCCGTAGGGGGAGGGCAGGTTGAGCAGTTCTTC; CDR3 protein: CASSLPVGGGQVEQFF
J gene: TRBJ2-3; D gene: .; V gene: TRBV5-1; clone size: many; CDR3 DNA: TGCGCCAGCAGCTTCACACGGAGGGTCACAGATACGCAGTATTTT; CDR3 protein: CASSFTRRVTDTQYF
J gene: TRBJ2-1; D gene: .; V gene: TRBV20-1; clone size: few; CDR3 DNA: TGCAGTGCTGATTTACAGGTGGGAGAGCAGTTCTTC; CDR3 protein: CSADLQVGEQFF
J gene: TRBJ2-1; D gene: TRBD2; V gene: TRBV20-1; clone size: many; CDR3 DNA: TGCAGTGCTAATAGGCGGGAGATCCACAATGAGCAGTTCTTC; CDR3 protein: CSANRREIHNEQFF
J gene: TRBJ2-1; D gene: TRBD2; V gene: TRBV6-5; clone size: few; CDR3 DNA: TGTGCCAGCAGTTACTCCCCCGGGACTAGCGGGACCGTGGGGGAGCAGTTCTTC; CDR3 protein: CASSYSPGTSGTVGEQFF
J gene: TRBJ2-1; D gene: TRBD2; V gene: TRBV28; clone size: few; CDR3 DNA: TGTGCCAGTCTACCGAGCGGGACCTACAATGAGCAGTTCTTC; CDR3 protein: CASLPSGTYNEQFF
J gene: TRBJ2-7; D gene: TRBD2; V gene: TRBV7-9; clone size: many; CDR3 DNA: TGTGCCAGCAGCTTAGTTTCAGCGGGAGCCCACGAGCAGTACTTC; CDR3 protein: CASSLVSAGAHEQYF
J gene: TRBJ2-1; D gene: .; V gene: TRBV9; clone size: .; CDR3 DNA: TGTGCCAGCAGCGTCCTAGGGGCTAATGAGCAGTTCTTC; CDR3 protein: CASSVLGANEQFF
J gene: TRBJ2-1; D gene: .; V gene: TRBV11-2; clone size: few; CDR3 DNA: TGTGCCAGCAGGGGACATCGGCGGGTGGACAATGAGCAGTTCTTC; CDR3 protein: CASRGHRRVDNEQFF
J gene: TRBJ2-5; D gene: .; V gene: TRBV3-1; clone size: .; CDR3 DNA: TGTGCCAGCAGCCAAGCAAGCCGGGAGACCCAGTACTTC; CDR3 protein: CASSQASRETQYF
J gene: TRBJ1-5; D gene: .; V gene: TRBV6-1; clone size: .; CDR3 DNA: TGTGCCAGCAGTCAGGGCGGGGTGGGCAATCAGCCCCAGCATTTT; CDR3 protein: CASSQGGVGNQPQHF
J gene: TRBJ2-3; D gene: TRBD1; V gene: TRBV3-1; clone size: .; CDR3 DNA: TGTGCCAGCAGCCATCCGGGACAGGGCAATACGCAGTATTTT; CDR3 protein: CASSHPGQGNTQYF
J gene: TRBJ2-3; D gene: TRBD2; V gene: TRBV5-4; clone size: .; CDR3 DNA: TGTGCCAGCAGCCCCGGACTAGCGGGCTTTAAGATCACAGATACGCAGTATTTT; CDR3 protein: CASSPGLAGFKITDTQYF
J gene: TRBJ2-3; D gene: TRBD1; V gene: TRBV2; clone size: few; CDR3 DNA: TGTGCCAGCAGAAATAACAGGGGGCCAGATACGCAGTATTTT; CDR3 protein: CASRNNRGPDTQYF
J gene: TRBJ1-2; D gene: TRBD1; V gene: TRBV28; clone size: many; CDR3 DNA: TGTGCCAGCAGTATCAATACAGGGGGCTCTGGCTACACCTTC; CDR3 protein: CASSINTGGSGYTF
J gene: TRBJ2-1; D gene: TRBD1; V gene: TRBV19; clone size: many; CDR3 DNA: TGTGCCAGTTCACGAGGGGGACAGGGTGTAAATGAGCAGTTCTTC; CDR3 protein: CASSRGGQGVNEQFF
J gene: TRBJ2-1; D gene: .; V gene: TRBV29-1; clone size: many; CDR3 DNA: TGCAGCGTTGGGGGGCTGGTGGATGAGCAGTTCTTC; CDR3 protein: CSVGGLVDEQFF
J gene: TRBJ1-2; D gene: .; V gene: TRBV6-6; clone size: many; CDR3 DNA: TGTGCCAGCAAGCTGCCAAACTATGGCTACACCTTC; CDR3 protein: CASKLPNYGYTF
J gene: TRBJ1-2; D gene: .; V gene: TRBV21-1; clone size: many; CDR3 DNA: TGTGCCAGCAGCTTACGGGCCCTCTATGGCTACACCTTC; CDR3 protein: CASSLRALYGYTF
J gene: TRBJ1-2; D gene: .; V gene: TRBV7-8; clone size: many; CDR3 DNA: TGTGCCAGCAGTCCCTCACCCGTGCGGGGCTACACCTTC; CDR3 protein: CASSPSPVRGYTF
J gene: TRBJ2-7; D gene: TRBD2; V gene: TRBV20-1; clone size: many; CDR3 DNA: TGCAGTGCTAGTAGCGGGGGCCCCTACTACGAGCAGTACTTC; CDR3 protein: CSASSGGPYYEQYF
J gene: TRBJ1-6; D gene: .; V gene: TRBV5-1; clone size: many; CDR3 DNA: TGCGCCAGCAGCGGAGAGGGAAATTCACCCCTCCACTTT; CDR3 protein: CASSGEGNSPLHF
J gene: TRBJ1-5; D gene: .; V gene: TRBV20-1; clone size: few; CDR3 DNA: TGCAGTGCTAGAGGGGGCAGGGTCGGTCAGCCCCAGCATTTT; CDR3 protein: CSARGGRVGQPQHF
J gene: TRBJ2-7; D gene: TRBD1; V gene: TRBV5-1; clone size: .; CDR3 DNA: TGCGCCAGCACACCCGACAGGGAACCCCCCTACGAGCAGTACTTC; CDR3 protein: CASTPDREPPYEQYF
J gene: TRBJ2-4; D gene: .; V gene: TRBV7-2; clone size: .; CDR3 DNA: TGTGCCAGCAGCCCCCGGGGGCGGGGAAACATTCAGTACTTC; CDR3 protein: CASSPRGRGNIQYF
J gene: TRBJ2-7; D gene: .; V gene: TRBV7-9; clone size: .; CDR3 DNA: TGTGCCAGCAGACCTAATCCAGGGGTAGGGGAGCAGTACTTC; CDR3 protein: CASRPNPGVGEQYF
J gene: TRBJ2-1; D gene: .; V gene: TRBV9; clone size: many; CDR3 DNA: TGTGCCAGCAGCGTAGGAGGGCGCAGGAATGAGCAGTTCTTC; CDR3 protein: CASSVGGRRNEQFF
J gene: TRBJ1-2; D gene: TRBD1; V gene: TRBV5-1; clone size: many; CDR3 DNA: TGCGCCAGCAGCCCGGACAGGGGGCTAGATGGCTACACCTTC; CDR3 protein: CASSPDRGLDGYTF
J gene: TRBJ2-1; D gene: .; V gene: TRBV7-9; clone size: .; CDR3 DNA: TGTGCCAGCAGTTTTCAGGGGGGTGAGCAGTTCTTC; CDR3 protein: CASSFQGGEQFF
J gene: TRBJ2-3; D gene: .; V gene: TRBV12-3/TRBV12-4; clone size: .; CDR3 DNA: TGTGCCACCTCTGGCAGTAGCACAGATACGCAGTATTTT; CDR3 protein: CATSGSSTDTQYF
J gene: TRBJ2-5; D gene: TRBD2; V gene: TRBV20-1; clone size: few; CDR3 DNA: TGCAGTGCTAGCTGGGGACTAGCGGGACAGTACTTC; CDR3 protein: CSASWGLAGQYF
J gene: TRBJ2-5; D gene: .; V gene: TRBV7-8; clone size: many; CDR3 DNA: TGTGCCAGCAGCCGAGACCAAGAGACCCAGTACTTC; CDR3 protein: CASSRDQETQYF
J gene: TRBJ1-5; D gene: .; V gene: TRBV7-2; clone size: .; CDR3 DNA: TGTGCCAGCAGCCCGTTCAGGGATCAGCCCCAGCATTTT; CDR3 protein: CASSPFRDQPQHF
J gene: TRBJ1-5; D gene: .; V gene: TRBV18; clone size: many; CDR3 DNA: TGTGCCAGCTCACCGGGGGGCAATCAGCCCCAGCATTTT; CDR3 protein: CASSPGGNQPQHF
J gene: TRBJ2-1; D gene: TRBD2; V gene: TRBV20-1; clone size: .; CDR3 DNA: TGCAGTGCTAGTCAAGGGACTAGCCCTTACAATGAGCAGTTCTTC; CDR3 protein: CSASQGTSPYNEQFF